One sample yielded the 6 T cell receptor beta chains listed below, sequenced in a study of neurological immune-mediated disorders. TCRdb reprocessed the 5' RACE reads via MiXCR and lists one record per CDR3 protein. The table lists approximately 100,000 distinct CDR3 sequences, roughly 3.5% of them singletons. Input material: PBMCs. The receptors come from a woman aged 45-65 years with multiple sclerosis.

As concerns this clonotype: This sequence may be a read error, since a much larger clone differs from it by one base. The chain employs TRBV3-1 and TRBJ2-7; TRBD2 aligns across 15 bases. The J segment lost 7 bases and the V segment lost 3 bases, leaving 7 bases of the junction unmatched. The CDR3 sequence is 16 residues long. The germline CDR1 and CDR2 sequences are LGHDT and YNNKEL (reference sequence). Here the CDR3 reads CASSHGLAGGYEEQYF. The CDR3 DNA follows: TGTGCCAGCAGCCACGGACTAGCGGGGGGGTACGAAGAGCAGTACTTC.

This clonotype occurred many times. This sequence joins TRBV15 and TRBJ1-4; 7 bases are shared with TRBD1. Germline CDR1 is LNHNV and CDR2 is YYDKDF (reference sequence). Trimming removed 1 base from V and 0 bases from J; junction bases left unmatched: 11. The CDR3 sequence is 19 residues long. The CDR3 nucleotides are TGTGCCACCAGCAGAGTAAGGACAGGCAGATTTTCAACTAATGAAAAACTGTTTTTT. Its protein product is CATSRVRTGRFSTNEKLFF.

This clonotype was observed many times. The CDR3, as DNA: TGTGCCAGCAGCTTAGTCCGCGGGGGGGAGTGGAATGAGCAGTTCTTC. It codes for CASSLVRGGEWNEQFF. The chain links TRBV11-2 to TRBJ2-1, with 9 bases lining up with TRBD2. This CDR3 spans 16 amino acids. CDR1 is SGHAT and CDR2 is FQNNGV in the germline V gene. The V and J ends lost 1 base and 7 bases, in that order; junction bases with no gene match: 8.

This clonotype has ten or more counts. The CDR3 nucleotides are TGTGCCAGCAGTTACGAGCGAGCGGGGGTGCCCCAAGAGACCCAGTACTTC. This encodes CASSYERAGVPQETQYF. The V and J genes are TRBV6-2 or TRBV6-3 and TRBJ2-5; 8 positions match TRBD2. Germline values: CDR1 MNHEY, CDR2 SVGEGT. CDR3 length equals 17 residues. V lost 2 bases to trimming and J lost 1 base; unmatched junction nucleotides: 9.

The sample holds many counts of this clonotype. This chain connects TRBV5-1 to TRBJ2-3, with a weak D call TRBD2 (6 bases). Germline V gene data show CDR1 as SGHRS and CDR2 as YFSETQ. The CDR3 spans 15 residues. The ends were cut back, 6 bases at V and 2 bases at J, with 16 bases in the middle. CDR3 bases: TGCGCCAGCAATGGTATAGCGGCTTCCACAGATACGCAGTATTTT. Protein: CASNGIAASTDTQYF.

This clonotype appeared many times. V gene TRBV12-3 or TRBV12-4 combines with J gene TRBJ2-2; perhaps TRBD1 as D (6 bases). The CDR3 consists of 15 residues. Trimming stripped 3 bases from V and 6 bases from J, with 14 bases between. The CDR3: CASSLKPSGAGELFF. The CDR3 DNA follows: TGTGCCAGCAGTTTGAAGCCCTCAGGGGCCGGGGAGCTGTTTTTT.